Described below is a single T cell receptor (beta chain) sequence and its context. Its antigen is unknown. Generated by immunoSEQ multiplex PCR, the TCRdb table keeps only in-frame clones and is missing some. The sample has 150,000 to 200,000 clones; about 91% are singletons. This entry is derived from a study of T cell responses to AZD1222 COVID-19 vaccine. The study, taken as a whole, reports: Of the AZD1222 recipients, only five or six were seropositive at baseline. In the spike-specific TCR repertoire, nearly half reportedly target unmutated variant regions. Donors were mostly white British, more females; clonal diversity possibly underestimated. In all cases, repertoires were sampled only after the peak T cell response.

Sequencing used peripheral blood, obtained on day 0 of MenACWY control vaccination. The sequence derives from an adult in good health.

This CDR3 is CSVILWGTEAFF. CDR3 DNA: TGCAGCGTTATTTTGTGGGGAACTGAAGCTTTCTTT. This chain uses TRBV29-1 with TRBJ1-1; unclear D gene. The CDR3 runs 12 residues. Germline V lookup: CDR1 SQVTM, CDR2 ANQGSEA. V was trimmed by 5 bases and J by 5 bases, leaving 12 bases between them.